One sample yielded the 27 T cell receptor beta chains listed below, sequenced in a study of T cell responses to AZD1222 COVID-19 vaccine. The assay was immunoSEQ multiplex PCR, and TCRdb's table has in-frame clones only and misses some. The table records approximately 150,000 clones, around nine tenths of them present only once. This material consisted of peripheral blood, taken 28 days after the second AZD1222 dose. The receptor set was obtained from an adult who received the AZD1222 COVID-19 vaccine.

The V call is TRBV7-8, the J call TRBJ1-1, with D perhaps matching TRBD1 (6 bases). Trimming left V 3 bases short and J 4 bases short, with 18 bases between. The CDR3 spans 16 residues. Germline CDR1 is SGHVS and CDR2 is FQNEAQ. Written as DNA, the CDR3 is TGTGCCAGCAGCTTTGGGACACCCCAAGGGACCACTGAAGCTTTCTTT. This sequence encodes CASSFGTPQGTTEAFF.

This chain links TRBV9 with TRBJ2-1, with D unresolved. From germline, CDR1 is SGDLS and CDR2 YYNGEE. V dropped 3 bases and J dropped 2 bases, with 12 bases sitting between them. The CDR3 spans 15 residues. The CDR3 nucleotides read TGTGCCAGCAGCGGACTCCTCGCGGCCTACAATGAGCAGTTCTTC. This codes for CASSGLLAAYNEQFF.

This chain uses TRBV9 with TRBJ1-4; D is perhaps TRBD1 (5 bases). This CDR3 comprises 16 residues. Germline CDR1 and CDR2: SGDLS and YYNGEE. Trimming removed 3 bases from V and 0 bases from J, with 12 bases in between. In DNA form, the CDR3 reads TGTGCCAGCAGCGGATCCGGACACCCAACTAATGAAAAACTGTTTTTT. Translation: CASSGSGHPTNEKLFF.

The rearrangement uses TRBV5-4 and TRBJ1-1; perhaps TRBD1 as D (6 bases). The CDR3 covers 16 residues. Trimming removed 2 bases from V and 8 bases from J, with 22 bases in between. Germline loops: CDR1 SGHNT, CDR2 YYREEE (reference sequence). The CDR3 sequence is CASSLEVLRDKAEAFF. Here the CDR3 DNA reads TGTGCCAGCAGCTTAGAGGTCCTCCGGGACAAGGCAGAAGCTTTCTTT.

The chain employs TRBV7-9 and TRBJ2-4; D is ambiguous. V lost 1 base and J lost 9, with 16 bases in between. The CDR3 extends over 15 amino acids. The germline gives CDR1 SEHNR, CDR2 FQNEAQ (reference sequence). CDR3 DNA sequence: TGTGCCAGCAGCTTAGATGACGGAGAACTGAGCATTCAGTACTTC. Amino acid sequence: CASSLDDGELSIQYF. Drawing the rest from reference TRBV7-9 and TRBJ2-4, the complete variable domain is DTGVSQNPRHKITKRGQNVTFRCDPISEHNRLYWYRQTLGQGPEFLTYFQNEAQLEKSRLLSDRFSAERPKGSFSTLEIQRTEQGDSAMYLCASSLDDGELSIQYFGAGTRLSVL.

As to this clone: Additional DNA sequences in this sample encode the identical CDR3. Here the CDR3 reads CASSFYYEQYF. The CDR3 DNA is TGTGCCAGCAGTTTTTACTACGAGCAGTACTTC. The chain recombines TRBV28 with TRBJ2-7; D is unresolved. The germline CDR1 and CDR2 sequences are MDHEN and SYDVKM. The CDR3 is made up of 11 amino acids. Between the trimmed V and J ends, which lost 3 bases and 3 bases, there was a span of 3 bases.

The chain couples TRBV7-9 to TRBJ1-5; tentative D call: TRBD1 (5 bases). The CDR3 sequence is 16 residues long. Germline V CDR1 and CDR2: SEHNR, FQNEAQ (reference sequence). V shed 5 bases and J shed 2 bases, with 16 bases lying between them. The CDR3, as DNA: TGTGCCAGCAGCCCGGGTACGGGGGGAGGCAATCAGCCCCAGCATTTT. This gives the protein CASSPGTGGGNQPQHF.

This chain uses TRBV5-8 with TRBJ2-5; weak D call: TRBD1 (5 bases). The CDR3 is made up of 15 amino acids. V was trimmed by 4 bases and J by 5 bases, leaving 18 bases between them. Per the germline V gene, CDR1 is SGHTS and CDR2 is YDEGEE. In nucleotides, the CDR3 is TGTGCCAGCAGCCAACAATACAGGTCCCGGGAGACCCAGTACTTC. Protein product: CASSQQYRSRETQYF.

This chain links TRBV6-5 with TRBJ1-1; D gene uncertain. The V gene's germline CDR1 is MNHEY and CDR2 SVGAGI. This CDR3 contains 14 residues. V lost 0 bases and J lost 5, with 10 bases in between. The CDR3 sequence is CASSYSMGFTEAFF. In nucleotides, the CDR3 is TGTGCCAGCAGTTACTCGATGGGTTTTACTGAAGCTTTCTTT.

In its sample, this clone was seen once. This chain joins TRBV7-2 and TRBJ1-5; possible D gene TRBD1, 5 bases. This CDR3 is built from 15 residues. The V end was cut by 5 bases, the J end by 2 bases, with 13 bases between. Germline V gives CDR1 SGHTA, CDR2 FQGNSA. In DNA, the CDR3 is TGTGCCAGCAGCCAATGGGGGGTTGGCAATCAGCCCCAGCATTTT. Protein sequence: CASSQWGVGNQPQHF. The entire variable domain, with the rest obtained from reference TRBV7-2 and TRBJ1-5, is as follows: GAGVSQSPSNKVTEKGKDVELRCDPISGHTALYWYRQSLGQGLEFLIYFQGNSAPDKSGLPSDRFSAERTGGSVSTLTIQRTQQEDSAVYLCASSQWGVGNQPQHFGDGTRLSIL.

This chain connects TRBV6-5 to TRBJ2-1, with 7 nucleotides matching TRBD2. Germline V lookup: CDR1 MNHEY, CDR2 SVGAGI. V trimming: 4 bases; J trimming: 3 bases; junction bases outside the gene matches: 9. CDR3 length: 16 amino acids. The CDR3 DNA follows: TGTGCCAGCAGTTCTGCGGGACTACAACACTACAATGAGCAGTTCTTC. It yields the protein CASSSAGLQHYNEQFF.

The V call is TRBV7-2, the J call TRBJ1-2; 7 nucleotides align to TRBD1. With 5 bases clipped from V and 8 bases from J, the junction kept 14 bases outside the gene matches. Germline V lookup: CDR1 SGHTA, CDR2 FQGNSA. The CDR3 covers 15 residues. The CDR3 sequence is CASSPGQFRSWGYTF. The CDR3 DNA reads TGTGCCAGCAGCCCGGGACAGTTCCGTTCGTGGGGCTACACCTTC.

This sequence joins TRBV6-5 and TRBJ1-1; D is undetermined. V was cut by 5 bases and J by 1 base, with 8 bases left in between. The CDR3 is 13 residues long. Germline V gene lookup returns CDR1 MNHEY and CDR2 SVGAGI. The CDR3 region has the DNA TGTGCCAGCAGTACCAAGGGGAACACTGAAGCTTTCTTT. Translated, it gives CASSTKGNTEAFF.

The rearrangement uses TRBV13 and TRBJ1-3, with 9 bases identical to TRBD1. Germline V gene lookup returns CDR1 PRHDT and CDR2 FYEKMQ (reference sequence). Trimming cost V 5 bases and J 4 bases; bases outside gene matches: 6. This CDR3 has 15 amino acids. The CDR3 here is CASSPQGARGNTIYF. The DNA of the CDR3 is TGTGCCAGCAGCCCACAGGGGGCTAGGGGAAACACCATATATTTT.

The V gene is TRBV7-9, the J gene TRBJ2-1, with D hard to call. From germline, CDR1 is SEHNR and CDR2 FQNEAQ (reference sequence). The length of the CDR3 is 14 residues. V was clipped by 1 base and J by 4 bases, with 8 bases between them. CDR3 in amino acids: CASSLDWTYNEQFF. The CDR3 region has the DNA TGTGCCAGCAGCTTAGACTGGACGTACAATGAGCAGTTCTTC.

This clone was observed once. The gene calls are TRBV6-1 and TRBJ2-5; TRBD2 is a possible D gene (5 bases). Trimming shortened V by 5 bases and J by 1 base, and 17 bases separated the two germline ends. The germline V gene has CDR1 MNHNS and CDR2 SASEGT. The CDR3 is made up of 16 amino acids. The CDR3 region is CASSQGGVRTQETQYF. The CDR3 DNA sequence: TGTGCCAGCAGTCAAGGAGGAGTGAGGACCCAAGAGACCCAGTACTTC.

This clone has more than one count but fewer than ten. The chain links TRBV20-1 to TRBJ2-7; D remains unclear. CDR3 length: 11 residues. V lost 2 bases and J 4 bases, leaving 6 bases between the germline ends. Germline CDR1 reads DFQATT; CDR2 reads SNEGSKA (reference sequence). CDR3 sequence: CSARLDYEQYF. The DNA for the CDR3 is TGCAGTGCTAGATTGGATTACGAGCAGTACTTC.

The chain couples TRBV28 to TRBJ1-2; 7 nucleotides agree with TRBD1. Germline V gene lookup returns CDR1 MDHEN and CDR2 SYDVKM. With 6 bases clipped from V and 5 bases from J, the junction kept 6 bases outside the gene matches. This CDR3 region has 13 residues. The CDR3: CASSSGTAYGYTF. As DNA, the CDR3 is TGTGCCAGCAGCTCCGGGACAGCATATGGCTACACCTTC.

The chain employs TRBV4-3 and TRBJ1-3; no clear D gene. This CDR3 comprises 14 residues. Germline loops: CDR1 LGHNA, CDR2 YSLEER. Trimming took 0 bases from V and 1 from J, leaving 4 bases between them. CDR3 sequence: CASSQDRSGNTIYF. In nucleotides, the CDR3 is TGCGCCAGCAGCCAAGATAGATCTGGAAACACCATATATTTT.

V usage is TRBV6-2 or TRBV6-3 and J usage is TRBJ2-1, with 10 bases that match TRBD2. V was pared by 2 bases and J by 8 bases, with 3 bases of the junction left unmatched. CDR3 length: 14 amino acids. Germline V gives CDR1 MNHEY, CDR2 SVGEGT. The CDR3 is CASSYGAGGHEQFF. The CDR3 DNA reads TGTGCCAGCAGTTACGGAGCGGGAGGGCATGAGCAGTTCTTC.

This clone was observed a few times. This sequence joins TRBV30 and TRBJ2-5, with 8 bases lining up with TRBD1. V dropped 2 bases and J dropped 6; count of bases not matched to a gene: 8. The CDR3 length is 14 residues. Germline CDR1 and CDR2: GTSNPN and SVGIG (reference sequence). DNA for the CDR3: TGTGCCTGGAGTACAGGACAGGGTGTGAAGACCCAGTACTTC. It codes for CAWSTGQGVKTQYF.

The chain carries TRBV19 and TRBJ2-1; perhaps TRBD1 as D (6 bases). The CDR3 loop spans 13 amino acids. Germline CDR1 and CDR2: LNHDA and SQIVND (reference sequence). V was shortened by 2 bases and J by 7 bases, with 9 bases between the two germline ends. CDR3 sequence: CASSIQGRNEQFF. The CDR3 DNA reads as TGTGCCAGTAGTATACAGGGGCGGAATGAGCAGTTCTTC.

The sample holds one count of this clone. The V call is TRBV2, the J call TRBJ1-1; no reliable D call. Germline CDR1 is SNHLY and CDR2 is FYNNEI. This CDR3 contains 13 residues. Trimming removed 3 bases at V and 3 bases at J, with 8 bases between. CDR3 sequence: CASSDIGYTEAFF. The CDR3 region has the DNA TGTGCCAGCAGTGATATAGGGTACACTGAAGCTTTCTTT.

CDR3 amino acids: CASIRTTEAFF. Written as DNA, the CDR3 is TGTGCCAGTATAAGGACTACTGAAGCTTTCTTT. This chain connects TRBV19 to TRBJ1-1; D is unclear. CDR1 is LNHDA, CDR2 SQIVND, per germline (reference sequence). CDR3 length: 11 residues. V gave up 7 bases and J gave up 5 bases, with 8 bases separating them.

In this sample, this clone turned up a few times. The genes are TRBV11-2 and TRBJ1-5, with D maybe TRBD1 (5 bases). There are 15 residues in the CDR3. Looked up from germline, CDR1 is SGHAT and CDR2 is FQNNGV. Between the trimmed V and J ends, which lost 1 base and 7 bases, there was a span of 14 bases. The CDR3 DNA reads as TGTGCCAGCAGCTTAGGGGGCGACGGTAGCCAGCCCCAGCATTTT. Protein: CASSLGGDGSQPQHF.

The CDR3 sequence is CASCPKGQRGEQFF. CDR3 coding DNA: TGTGCCAGCTGCCCCAAGGGACAGAGAGGAGAGCAGTTCTTC. V is TRBV18 and J is TRBJ2-1, with 7 bases aligning to TRBD1. Germline CDR1 reads KGHSH; CDR2 reads LQKENI. This CDR3 comprises 14 residues. Trimming cost V 7 bases and J 10 bases; bases outside gene matches: 13.

This chain uses TRBV5-6 with TRBJ1-1; no clear D gene. This CDR3 comprises 14 residues. From germline, CDR1 is SGHDT and CDR2 YYEEEE. Deletions cut 3 bases from V and 6 bases from J, with 15 bases between. CDR3 region: CASSSVVANPEAFF. The CDR3, as DNA: TGTGCCAGCAGCTCTGTAGTGGCAAACCCTGAAGCTTTCTTT.